The 17 T cell receptor beta chains below all came from one sample that was sequenced in a study of blood T cells in healthy people across ages. For the second PCR, which ran for roughly 7 to 11 cycles, a sample-barcoded 5' primer and a J-beta primer mix were used. In TCRdb, the 5' RACE reads were re-called with MiXCR into one record per CDR3 protein. The profile shows 1.5 million to 2 million distinct CDR3 sequences, 35% to 50% of them singletons. Material: blood. The source is a human donor in good health.

This chain links TRBV6-1 with TRBJ1-6; D is uncertain. The CDR3 covers 15 residues. Per germline, CDR1 MNHNS and CDR2 SASEGT. V lost 2 bases and J lost 9, with 14 bases in between. The DNA for the CDR3 is TGTGCCAGCAGTGAACTCTACCTGGGTAGTTCACCCCTCCACTTT. Residues: CASSELYLGSSPLHF.

This clonotype was seen a handful of times. V gene TRBV6-6 combines with J gene TRBJ2-7; a weak D match, TRBD1 (6 bases). The better agreement between TRBJ2-5 and the DNA end casts doubt on the J call. The germline gives CDR1 MNHNY, CDR2 SVGAGI (reference sequence). The CDR3 contains 13 residues. The CDR3 sequence is CAGTRQVLETQYF. The CDR3 nucleotides are TGTGCCGGCACCAGACAGGTTCTAGAGACCCAGTACTTC.

The chain uses TRBV3-1 and TRBJ2-4; unclear D gene. The tail of the sequence fits TRBJ2-7 better, so the J call may be wrong. This CDR3 is 14 amino acids long. From germline, CDR1 is LGHDT and CDR2 YNNKEL (reference sequence). Here the CDR3 reads CASSQEPYGSEQYF. The CDR3, as DNA: TGTGCCAGCAGCCAAGAACCCTATGGGTCCGAGCAGTACTTC.

The J gene is TRBJ2-1, the V gene TRBV6-6; D ambiguous. From germline, CDR1 is MNHNY and CDR2 SVGAGI (reference sequence). The CDR3 extends over 12 amino acids. V lost 6 bases to trimming and J lost 9 bases, with 12 bases between them. CDR3: CASREPPSEQFF. CDR3 bases: TGTGCCAGCAGGGAACCGCCCAGTGAGCAGTTCTTC.

This sequence joins TRBV7-2 and TRBJ1-2; unclear D gene. This CDR3 region has 15 residues. Germline V CDR1 and CDR2: SGHTA, FQGNSA. V lost 0 bases and J 8 bases, leaving 16 bases between the germline ends. The CDR3 coding sequence is TGTGCCAGCAGCTTAGCTCCAACAGCAAGGAGCGGCTACACCTTC. Translated, it gives CASSLAPTARSGYTF.

This rearrangement joins TRBV6-1 to TRBJ1-5; 7 bases line up with TRBD1. The CDR3 totals 15 residues. Germline V lookup: CDR1 MNHNS, CDR2 SASEGT. V was pared by 7 bases and J by 5 bases, with 11 bases of the junction left unmatched. Written as DNA, the CDR3 is TGTGCCAGCAACTACCGACGACAGGGAGATCAGCCCCAGCATTTT. Its protein product is CASNYRRQGDQPQHF.

This chain links TRBV12-3 or TRBV12-4 with TRBJ2-7; perhaps TRBD1 as D (6 bases). The V and J ends lost 1 base and 2 bases respectively, with 12 bases between them. The CDR3 is made up of 15 amino acids. In nucleotides, the CDR3 is TGTGCCAGCAGTTTAGGCCAACAGGGCCCCTACGAGCAGTACTTC. It yields the protein CASSLGQQGPYEQYF.

This clonotype came up once. The chain uses TRBV4-1 and TRBJ1-3; the D is unclear. The CDR3 has 15 amino acids. The germline CDR1 and CDR2 sequences are MGHRA and YSYEKL. V shed 2 bases and J shed 2 bases, with 10 bases lying between them. The CDR3 bases are TGCGCCAGCAGCCAATGGTACCATCCTGGAAACACCATATATTTT. It specifies CASSQWYHPGNTIYF.

The genes are TRBV5-1 and TRBJ1-2; 8 bases are shared with TRBD1. This CDR3 contains 14 residues. V gave up 2 bases and J gave up 6 bases; unmatched junction bases: 6. CDR1 and CDR2 (germline): SGHRS, YFSETQ. The CDR3 region has the DNA TGCGCCAGCAGCTTCGGACAGGGCCCAGATGGCTACACCTTC. Translating gives CASSFGQGPDGYTF.

This clonotype was counted a few times. The J gene is TRBJ1-2, the V gene TRBV7-9, with a tentative D call TRBD1 (5 bases). Germline V gene sequence: CDR1 SEHNR, CDR2 FQNEAQ (reference sequence). The CDR3 contains 15 residues. Deletions cut 5 bases from V and 4 bases from J, with 17 bases between. Here the CDR3 reads CASSPTATVSYGYTF. The CDR3, as DNA: TGTGCCAGCAGCCCGACAGCGACAGTTTCCTATGGCTACACCTTC.

This clonotype has more than one count but fewer than ten. The V gene is TRBV5-5, the J gene TRBJ1-2; D gene ambiguous. Per the germline V gene, CDR1 is SGHKS and CDR2 is YYEKEE (reference sequence). The CDR3 runs 10 residues. V shed 7 bases and J shed 8 bases, with 9 bases lying between them. The CDR3 sequence is CASGGEGYTF. In nucleotides, the CDR3 is TGTGCCAGCGGCGGCGAGGGCTACACCTTC. Full variable domain (remainder filled in from reference TRBV5-5 and TRBJ1-2): DAGVTQSPTHLIKTRGQQVTLRCSPISGHKSVSWYQQVLGQGPQFIFQYYEKEERGRGNFPDRFSARQFPNYSSELNVNALLLGDSALYLCASGGEGYTFGSGTRLTVV.

The gene calls are TRBV4-3 and TRBJ2-7; TRBD2 might be the D (6 bases). The end of the DNA fits TRBJ2-5 better, so the J call may be wrong. The CDR3 has 18 residues. Germline CDR1 LGHNA, CDR2 YSLEER. The CDR3 coding sequence is TGCGCCAGCAGCCAAGATCGGCCGTGGAGGGCCTCCTTAGAGACCCAGTACTTC. Translated: CASSQDRPWRASLETQYF.

This chain joins TRBV5-1 and TRBJ2-5, with 9 bases lining up with TRBD1. Germline V gene data show CDR1 as SGHRS and CDR2 as YFSETQ. The CDR3 runs to 16 residues. The V gene end was trimmed by 0 bases and the J gene end by 4 bases; junction bases not matched to a gene: 7. CDR3 protein: CASSLVGTGSSETQYF. Written as DNA, the CDR3 is TGCGCCAGCAGCTTGGTAGGGACAGGGTCGTCAGAGACCCAGTACTTC. The full variable domain, completed using reference TRBV5-1 and TRBJ2-5, is KAGVTQTPRYLIKTRGQQVTLSCSPISGHRSVSWYQQTPGQGLQFLFEYFSETQRNKGNFPGRFSGRQFSNSRSEMNVSTLELGDSALYLCASSLVGTGSSETQYFGPGTRLLVL.

V gene TRBV7-2 combines with J gene TRBJ1-5, with a tentative D call TRBD1 (6 bases). V lost 1 base and J 8 bases, leaving 12 bases between the germline ends. This CDR3 contains 14 residues. Germline V CDR1 and CDR2: SGHTA, FQGNSA. Written as DNA, the CDR3 is TGTGCCAGCAGCTTAGGGGGGGGCGGGGAGCCCCAGCATTTT. Translation: CASSLGGGGEPQHF.

This chain joins TRBV7-9 and TRBJ1-2; perhaps TRBD1 as D (5 bases). Per germline, CDR1 SEHNR and CDR2 FQNEAQ (reference sequence). The V and J ends lost 4 bases and 4 bases respectively, with 16 bases between them. The CDR3 sequence is 15 residues long. The CDR3, as DNA: TGTGCCAGCAGCTCCCCCGAAACCCAGGGCTATGGCTACACCTTC. This encodes CASSSPETQGYGYTF.

This sequence joins TRBV29-1 and TRBJ2-3; no reliable D call. Germline values: CDR1 SQVTM, CDR2 ANQGSEA. The CDR3 runs to 14 residues. V was cut by 3 bases and J by 0 bases, with 10 bases left in between. This CDR3 reads CSVELVDSTDTQYF. The CDR3 DNA is TGCAGCGTTGAGCTGGTGGATAGCACAGATACGCAGTATTTT.

CDR3 sequence reads: CASSDRTPYEQYF. The DNA for the CDR3 is TGTGCCAGCAGTGACAGGACCCCCTACGAGCAGTACTTC. The chain couples TRBV25-1 to TRBJ2-7; D remains unclear. CDR3 length equals 13 residues. CDR1 MGHDK and CDR2 SYGVNS come from the germline V gene. Trimming took off 3 bases at V and 2 bases at J, with 8 bases between the two ends.